The 5 T cell receptor beta chains in this list originate from one sample, sequenced in a study of identical twins. TCRdb analysed the 5' RACE reads with MiXCR anew, one entry per CDR3 protein. The data show over 600,000 distinct CDR3 sequences, roughly 20% seen once. This sample also appeared in a second study, on T cells expressing NK-cell markers.

Sequenced input: PBMCs. These receptors originate from a young woman in good health.

The rearrangement links TRBV2 to TRBJ2-7, with D perhaps TRBD1 or TRBD2 (5 bases each). The CDR3 is 13 residues long. Trimming shortened V by 5 bases and J by 2 bases, and 10 bases separated the two germline ends. From germline, CDR1 is SNHLY and CDR2 FYNNEI. The CDR3 DNA sequence: TGTGCCAGCAGTCCTAGGGACCCCTACGAGCAGTACTTC. Residues: CASSPRDPYEQYF.

The chain employs TRBV20-1 and TRBJ2-7; D is perhaps TRBD1 (6 bases). The germline V gene has CDR1 DFQATT and CDR2 SNEGSKA (reference sequence). Trimming removed 1 base at V and 2 bases at J, with 15 bases between. The CDR3 is made up of 15 amino acids. In DNA, the CDR3 is TGCAGTGCTAGAGGTGGAACAGGGTCCCCCTACGAGCAGTACTTC. It encodes CSARGGTGSPYEQYF.

This clonotype was seen more than once but under ten times. V gene TRBV20-1 combines with J gene TRBJ1-1; 9 bases agree with TRBD1. CDR3 length: 15 amino acids. Unmatched junction bases numbered 11, after V lost 5 bases and J lost 4 bases. In germline, CDR1 is DFQATT, CDR2 SNEGSKA (reference sequence). The CDR3 spells CSAYRPDRGVTEAFF. CDR3 DNA: TGCAGTGCTTACCGTCCCGACAGGGGGGTCACTGAAGCTTTCTTT.

This clonotype was observed many times. The rearrangement uses TRBV20-1 and TRBJ2-3; 11 bases are a match to TRBD2. With 6 bases clipped from V and 6 bases from J, the junction kept 11 bases outside the gene matches. CDR1 is DFQATT, CDR2 SNEGSKA, per germline (reference sequence). The CDR3 runs 15 residues. CDR3 nucleotides: TGCAGTGCACTCCCTCTAGCGGGGGGTGGCGATACGCAGTATTTT. Protein: CSALPLAGGGDTQYF.

The rearrangement links TRBV5-6 to TRBJ2-1, with D perhaps matching TRBD2 (5 bases). Germline lookup yields CDR1 SGHDT and CDR2 YYEEEE. V was shortened by 4 bases and J by 6 bases, with 11 bases between the two germline ends. The CDR3 runs 13 residues. The CDR3 is CASSPRVINEQFF. Here the CDR3 DNA reads TGTGCCAGCAGCCCGAGGGTTATCAATGAGCAGTTCTTC. The full variable domain, its missing parts supplied by reference TRBV5-6 and TRBJ2-1, is DAGVTQSPTHLIKTRGQQVTLRCSPKSGHDTVSWYQQALGQGPQFIFQYYEEEERQRGNFPDRFSGHQFPNYSSELNVNALLLGDSALYLCASSPRVINEQFFGPGTRLTVL.